Following are 21 T cell receptor beta chains from one sample sequenced in a study of T cell responses to AZD1222 COVID-19 vaccine (dated by TCRdb to the early 2020s). The protocol used for the library was the immunoSEQ multiplex PCR assay. The immuneACCESS repertoire file appears here via TCRdb, limited to in-frame rearrangements. These files lack a portion of the clones; in checked studies, under half of the deficit traces to unresolved V genes, and the cause of the others is not known. This sample lists about 56,000 clones; around 85% were detected once. Together, the top ten hold approximately 15% of the sample. The time point label on this specimen signifies: baseline before first vaccination. The sample consisted of peripheral blood, taken on day 0 of AZD1222 vaccination. These receptors were collected from an adult in good health.

This sequence joins TRBV6-1 and TRBJ1-4; D unclear. The length of the CDR3 is 16 residues. Looked up from germline, CDR1 is MNHNS and CDR2 is SASEGT. The V end lost 3 bases, the J end lost 0 bases, and 11 bases lay between the germline ends. For the CDR3, the DNA is TGTGCCAGCAGTGAGCAACCAAATCCAACTAATGAAAAACTGTTTTTT. The encoded protein is CASSEQPNPTNEKLFF.

The chain has TRBV7-9 and TRBJ2-7; 9 bases align to TRBD1. The CDR3 length is 15 residues. The V gene end was trimmed by 3 bases and the J gene end by 3 bases; junction bases not matched to a gene: 6. Germline assignment: CDR1 SEHNR and CDR2 FQNEAQ (reference sequence). CDR3 sequence (DNA): TGTGCCAGCAGCTTTTGGACAGGGGCGATCTACGAGCAGTACTTC. This sequence encodes CASSFWTGAIYEQYF.

The V and J genes are TRBV30 and TRBJ1-5, with D perhaps matching TRBD1 (5 bases). Trimming removed 2 bases at V and 0 bases at J, with 23 bases between. The germline V gene has CDR1 GTSNPN and CDR2 SVGIG (reference sequence). The CDR3 totals 19 residues. The CDR3 reads CAWSKSRMFFGTSNQPQHF. As DNA, the CDR3 is TGTGCCTGGAGTAAAAGCAGAATGTTTTTCGGGACTAGCAATCAGCCCCAGCATTTT.

This chain links TRBV28 with TRBJ2-6; 7 nucleotides line up with TRBD1. This CDR3 has 15 residues. The J segment lost 2 bases and the V segment lost 6 bases, leaving 4 bases of the junction unmatched. Germline values: CDR1 MDHEN, CDR2 SYDVKM. This CDR3 reads CASSGTGAGANVLTF. CDR3 coding DNA: TGTGCCAGCAGCGGAACAGGGGCTGGGGCCAACGTCCTGACTTTC.

The V call is TRBV7-2, the J call TRBJ2-4, with D perhaps TRBD2 (6 bases). Germline CDR1 SGHTA, CDR2 FQGNSA. Trimming stripped 3 bases from V and 0 bases from J, with 15 bases between. This CDR3 contains 17 residues. CDR3 sequence (DNA): TGTGCCAGCAGCTTCTTCGGACCGGGAGTAGCCAAAAACATTCAGTACTTC. As protein: CASSFFGPGVAKNIQYF. The complete variable domain, with remaining parts taken from reference TRBV7-2 and TRBJ2-4, reads GAGVSQSPSNKVTEKGKDVELRCDPISGHTALYWYRQSLGQGLEFLIYFQGNSAPDKSGLPSDRFSAERTGGSVSTLTIQRTQQEDSAVYLCASSFFGPGVAKNIQYFGAGTRLSVL.

The gene calls are TRBV24-1 and TRBJ2-2; 12 nucleotides agree with TRBD1. CDR3 size: 16 residues. Losses at the gene ends were 3 bases for V and 10 bases for J; bases not matched to a gene: 8. CDR1 and CDR2 (germline): KGHDR, SFDVKD. In nucleotides, the CDR3 is TGTGCCACCAGTGATGTCCGGGACAGGGGGCCGGCGGAGCTGTTTTTT. Translation gives CATSDVRDRGPAELFF.

This clone was picked up one time. The V call is TRBV9, the J call TRBJ1-3; D uncertain. Per germline, CDR1 SGDLS and CDR2 YYNGEE. Trimming took 3 bases from V and 1 from J, leaving 8 bases between them. This CDR3 contains 14 residues. The CDR3 nucleotides read TGTGCCAGCAGCGGATGGCGGTCTGGAAACACCATATATTTT. It encodes CASSGWRSGNTIYF.

The genes are TRBV3-1 (or the pseudogene TRBV3-2) and TRBJ2-7; TRBD1 might be the D (6 bases). The CDR3 totals 14 residues. Looked up from germline, CDR1 is LGHDT and CDR2 is YNNKEL (reference sequence). Trimming shortened V by 4 bases and J by 5 bases, and 15 bases separated the two germline ends. The CDR3 DNA reads as TGTGCCAGCAGCCCGGTGGGGGCTGGGGACGAGCAGTACTTC. Translated, it gives CASSPVGAGDEQYF.

This rearrangement joins TRBV19 to TRBJ2-7, with D possibly TRBD2 on 5 matching bases. The CDR3 extends over 12 amino acids. Germline V gene lookup returns CDR1 LNHDA and CDR2 SQIVND (reference sequence). Trimming shortened V by 4 bases and J by 5 bases, and 9 bases separated the two germline ends. The CDR3 sequence is CASSKGVHEQYF. CDR3 DNA sequence: TGTGCCAGTAGTAAGGGAGTCCACGAGCAGTACTTC.

J is TRBJ1-2 and V is TRBV7-8; D perhaps matches TRBD1 (6 bases). The CDR3 loop spans 16 amino acids. Trimming stripped 5 bases from V and 8 bases from J, with 24 bases between. CDR1 and CDR2 from the germline V gene are SGHVS and FQNEAQ. The CDR3 loop reads CASSPTRLKGGTGYTF. The CDR3 DNA sequence: TGTGCCAGCAGCCCGACTCGCCTCAAAGGGGGTACCGGCTACACCTTC.

The chain links TRBV3-1 (or the pseudogene TRBV3-2) to TRBJ2-7; D perhaps matches TRBD2 (6 bases). The ends were cut back, 1 base at V and 0 bases at J, with 13 bases in the middle. Germline V gives CDR1 LGHDT, CDR2 YNNKEL (reference sequence). CDR3 size: 16 residues. Written as DNA, the CDR3 is TGTGCCAGCAGCCAAGTCTACGGGGGTAGCTCCTACGAGCAGTACTTC. It encodes CASSQVYGGSSYEQYF.

The V call is TRBV4-1, the J call TRBJ2-6; D is possibly TRBD2 (6 bases). The germline V gene encodes CDR1 MGHRA and CDR2 YSYEKL. This CDR3 contains 16 residues. The germline V and J ends were trimmed by 0 bases and 0 bases, with 6 bases remaining between them. CDR3 loop: CASSQERDSGANVLTF. DNA of the CDR3: TGCGCCAGCAGCCAAGAGCGGGACTCTGGGGCCAACGTCCTGACTTTC.

The rearrangement links TRBV5-1 to TRBJ1-2; 12 nucleotides line up with TRBD1. The length of the CDR3 is 13 residues. The junction had 3 bases not matched to a gene; V was cut back by 4 bases and J by 8 bases. Per the germline V gene, CDR1 is SGHRS and CDR2 is YFSETQ. CDR3 sequence (DNA): TGCGCCAGCAGCGAAGGGACAGGGGGCGGCTACACCTTC. It yields the protein CASSEGTGGGYTF.

The table lists this clone with a count of one. V gene TRBV11-2 combines with J gene TRBJ1-5; D might be TRBD1 (5 bases). Trimming removed 5 bases at V and 3 bases at J, with 14 bases between. This CDR3 spans 15 amino acids. CDR1 SGHAT and CDR2 FQNNGV come from the germline V gene. The CDR3 loop reads CASSQSTANNQPQHF. The CDR3 region has the DNA TGTGCCAGCAGCCAGTCGACAGCCAACAATCAGCCCCAGCATTTT. The full variable domain, in which reference TRBV11-2 and TRBJ1-5 provide the parts outside the CDR3, is EAGVAQSPRYKIIEKRQSVAFWCNPISGHATLYWYQQILGQGPKLLIQFQNNGVVDDSQLPKDRFSAERLKGVDSTLKIQPAKLEDSAVYLCASSQSTANNQPQHFGDGTRLSIL.

The chain has TRBV3-1 (or the pseudogene TRBV3-2) and TRBJ2-7; no reliable D call. CDR1 LGHDT and CDR2 YNNKEL come from the germline V gene (reference sequence). This CDR3 spans 11 amino acids. V lost 1 base and J lost 6, with 4 bases in between. CDR3 in DNA: TGTGCCAGCAGCCAAGCCATCGAGCAGTACTTC. Encoded protein: CASSQAIEQYF.

The chain links TRBV28 to TRBJ2-2, with a possible D match to TRBD2 (6 bases). The CDR3 has 15 residues. V was clipped by 4 bases and J by 10 bases, with 19 bases between them. Germline assignment: CDR1 MDHEN and CDR2 SYDVKM. CDR3 DNA: TGTGCCAGCAGTTCCCCGGGCGGGGATAGGGTGGAGCTGTTTTTT. This gives the protein CASSSPGGDRVELFF. The whole variable domain, filled in from reference TRBV28 and TRBJ2-2, reads DVKVTQSSRYLVKRTGEKVFLECVQDMDHENMFWYRQDPGLGLRLIYFSYDVKMKEKGDIPEGYSVSREKKERFSLILESASTNQTSMYLCASSSPGGDRVELFFGEGSRLTVL.

The CDR3 DNA is TGTGCCATCAGTGACGGTCAGATCAACACTGAAGCTTTCTTT. It encodes CAISDGQINTEAFF. The V call is TRBV10-3, the J call TRBJ1-1, with unresolved D. With 3 bases removed from V and 2 bases from J, the gap between germline ends came to 10 bases. The CDR3 is 14 amino acids. The V gene's germline CDR1 is ENHRY and CDR2 SYGVKD.

The DNA of the CDR3 is TGTGCCAGCAGCTTGGAAGTGGGGACAGGGCACTATGGCTACACCTTC. Its translation: CASSLEVGTGHYGYTF. This chain joins TRBV5-8 and TRBJ1-2; TRBD1 matches 9 bases. This CDR3 has 16 residues. Germline V gives CDR1 SGHTS, CDR2 YDEGEE. The ends lost 0 bases at V and 3 bases at J; junction bases unmatched: 6. Supplemented by reference TRBV5-8 and TRBJ1-2, the full variable domain reads EAGVTQSPTHLIKTRGQQATLRCSPISGHTSVYWYQQALGLGLQFLLWYDEGEERNRGNFPPRFSGRQFPNYSSELNVNALELEDSALYLCASSLEVGTGHYGYTFGSGTRLTVV.

The CDR3 spells CASSLEGQHSPLHF. As DNA, the CDR3 is TGCGCCAGCAGCTTGGAAGGGCAGCATTCACCCCTCCACTTT. The V gene is TRBV5-1, the J gene TRBJ1-6, with no clear D. V was clipped by 0 bases and J by 8 bases, with 9 bases between them. There are 14 residues in the CDR3. The germline CDR1 and CDR2 sequences are SGHRS and YFSETQ.

The chain joins TRBV6-5 to TRBJ1-2; 7 bases are shared with TRBD1. The CDR3 runs 13 residues. Germline CDR1 and CDR2: MNHEY and SVGAGI. Trimming at V came to 6 bases and at J to 3 bases, leaving 4 bases not matched to a gene. Written as DNA, the CDR3 is TGTGCCAGCAGCGAGGGACAGCACTATGGCTACACCTTC. Translation gives CASSEGQHYGYTF.

The chain joins TRBV4-1 to TRBJ1-4, with D possibly being TRBD1 (6 bases). Between the trimmed V and J ends, which lost 5 bases and 8 bases, there was a span of 15 bases. The V gene's germline CDR1 is MGHRA and CDR2 YSYEKL. The CDR3 runs to 14 residues. The CDR3 nucleotides are TGCGCCAGCAGCTCAAACAGGGCCGGCGAAAAACTGTTTTTT. Its translation: CASSSNRAGEKLFF.